The 30 T cell receptor beta chains reported below all come from one sample, sequenced in a study of blood T cells in healthy people across ages. It was with a sample-barcoded 5' primer and a J-beta primer mix that a second PCR of roughly 7 to 12 cycles was run. MiXCR, applied by TCRdb to the 5' RACE reads, yields one record per CDR3 protein. The table shows around 780,000 distinct CDR3 sequences, with 56% occurring only once. The sample was blood. The receptor source for this set is a man aged 35 to 55 in good health.

The V and J genes are TRBV9 and TRBJ2-1, with D possibly TRBD1 on 6 matching bases. CDR1 and CDR2 (germline): SGDLS, YYNGEE. V was trimmed by 8 bases and J by 7 bases, leaving 10 bases between them. The length of the CDR3 is 11 residues. Here the CDR3 reads CASGGGNEQFF. CDR3 nucleotide sequence: TGTGCCAGTGGGGGCGGGAATGAGCAGTTCTTC. The full variable domain, in which reference TRBV9 and TRBJ2-1 provide the parts outside the CDR3, is DSGVTQTPKHLITATGQRVTLRCSPRSGDLSVYWYQQSLDQGLQFLIQYYNGEERAKGNILERFSAQQFPDLHSELNLSSLELGDSALYFCASGGGNEQFFGPGTRLTVL.

V is TRBV4-1 and J is TRBJ2-7; 13 bases are shared with TRBD2. The J call is doubtful: the DNA matches TRBJ2-5 better. The CDR3 totals 16 residues. From germline, CDR1 is MGHRA and CDR2 YSYEKL. The DNA for the CDR3 is TGCGCCAGCAGCCAAGTTGGACTAGCGGGAGTAGAGACCCAGTACTTC. It encodes CASSQVGLAGVETQYF.

The chain employs TRBV20-1 and TRBJ2-5, with D tentatively TRBD1 or TRBD2 (5 bases each). From germline, CDR1 is DFQATT and CDR2 SNEGSKA (reference sequence). CDR3 size: 14 residues. The ends were cut back, 5 bases at V and 5 bases at J, with 18 bases in the middle. The CDR3 sequence: CSAHQGGYGETQYF. The CDR3 bases are TGCAGTGCTCACCAGGGCGGGTACGGGGAGACCCAGTACTTC.

The chain is built from TRBV29-1 and TRBJ1-1; D gene uncertain. Germline loops: CDR1 SQVTM, CDR2 ANQGSEA. The CDR3 sequence is 11 residues long. Trimming removed 5 bases from V and 1 base from J, with 5 bases in between. CDR3 residues: CSVPGNTEAFF. In DNA, the CDR3 is TGCAGCGTTCCGGGGAACACTGAAGCTTTCTTT.

The chain joins TRBV7-3 to TRBJ1-1, with D possibly being TRBD1 (5 bases). V lost 5 bases, J lost 8 bases, and 15 bases lay in between. This CDR3 comprises 13 residues. Germline loops: CDR1 SGHTA, CDR2 FQGTGA. The CDR3 protein is CASSPVWQGEAFF. CDR3 nucleotides: TGTGCCAGCAGCCCGGTATGGCAGGGAGAAGCTTTCTTT.

This clonotype occurred a few times. The genes are TRBV7-3 and TRBJ1-1; 7 bases map to TRBD1. After removal of 4 bases from V and 1 base from J, the junction contained 6 bases not matched to a gene. The CDR3 is made up of 15 amino acids. Per germline, CDR1 SGHTA and CDR2 FQGTGA. The CDR3 bases are TGTGCCAGCAGCTCCTCAGCAGGGGGGAACACTGAAGCTTTCTTT. Its protein product is CASSSSAGGNTEAFF.

The J gene is TRBJ1-1, the V gene TRBV7-9; 8 bases are shared with TRBD1. Germline V gives CDR1 SEHNR, CDR2 FQNEAQ (reference sequence). The CDR3 runs to 15 residues. The junction had 10 bases not matched to a gene; V was cut back by 0 bases and J by 10 bases. The CDR3 here is CASSLAGQETSGAFF. The CDR3 bases are TGTGCCAGCAGCTTAGCGGGACAGGAGACTTCTGGAGCTTTCTTT.

The chain recombines TRBV7-2 with TRBJ1-4; D gene unclear. This CDR3 is 14 amino acids long. Trimming removed 5 bases at V and 8 bases at J, with 15 bases between. Per the germline V gene, CDR1 is SGHTA and CDR2 is FQGNSA. The CDR3 DNA reads TGTGCCAGCAGCCCCAGTGGCTCCGGGGAAAAACTGTTTTTT. Translating it yields CASSPSGSGEKLFF.

The chain joins TRBV20-1 to TRBJ2-5; the D gene could be TRBD1 or TRBD2 (6 bases each). V was pared by 6 bases and J by 2 bases, with 16 bases between. This CDR3 is 14 amino acids long. Germline lookup yields CDR1 DFQATT and CDR2 SNEGSKA (reference sequence). This CDR3 is CSARGPRGQETQYF. The CDR3 DNA follows: TGCAGTGCCCGGGGGCCGAGGGGGCAAGAGACCCAGTACTTC.

This chain links TRBV5-4 with TRBJ2-3; a possible D gene is TRBD1 (6 bases). Trimming pared 3 bases from V and 2 bases from J, leaving 13 bases between. Per germline, CDR1 SGHNT and CDR2 YYREEE (reference sequence). The CDR3 has 15 amino acids. CDR3 DNA: TGTGCCAGCAGCTCCGACAGGCACGACACAGATACGCAGTATTTT. Translating gives CASSSDRHDTDTQYF.

This clonotype was seen once. The chain employs TRBV3-1 and TRBJ2-5, with D possibly matching TRBD2 (6 bases). The J call is in doubt because the DNA end fits TRBJ2-7 better. This CDR3 contains 14 residues. CDR1 and CDR2 (germline): LGHDT, YNNKEL (reference sequence). CDR3 amino acids: CASSQARESFEQYF. CDR3 nucleotides: TGTGCCAGCAGCCAAGCTCGGGAGAGCTTCGAGCAGTACTTC.

The chain links TRBV27 to TRBJ2-5; no definite D call. Germline V gene sequence: CDR1 MNHEY, CDR2 SMNVEV (reference sequence). The CDR3 totals 14 residues. The V gene lost 6 bases and the J gene lost 4 bases, with 15 bases spanning the gap. DNA for the CDR3: TGTGCCAGCAGCCAGGAAGGGTTATTAGAGACCCAGTACTTC. Its protein is CASSQEGLLETQYF.

V is TRBV6-5 and J is TRBJ2-5; D perhaps matches TRBD1 (6 bases). Matching the DNA end better, TRBJ2-7 makes the J call doubtful. In germline, CDR1 is MNHEY, CDR2 SVGAGI. This CDR3 spans 16 amino acids. This CDR3 reads CASSYSKTGFRYEQYF. The CDR3 DNA reads TGTGCCAGCAGTTACTCGAAAACAGGGTTTAGGTACGAGCAGTACTTC.

Only a few counts were recorded for this clonotype. The V call is TRBV7-9, the J call TRBJ1-5, with TRBD1 matching over 7 bases. The length of the CDR3 is 13 residues. Germline V lookup: CDR1 SEHNR, CDR2 FQNEAQ (reference sequence). The V and J ends lost 3 bases and 8 bases, in that order; junction bases with no gene match: 4. CDR3 sequence: CASSFAQGEPQHF. CDR3 nucleotide sequence: TGTGCCAGCAGCTTTGCGCAGGGGGAGCCCCAGCATTTT.

This clonotype was seen a handful of times. The CDR3 region has the DNA TGCGCCAGCAGCCAGACTAGCGGCACCTACGAGCAGTACTTC. It yields the protein CASSQTSGTYEQYF. V and J are TRBV4-1 and TRBJ2-7, with TRBD2 matching 9 bases. J gave up 2 bases and V 3 bases, and 2 bases lay outside the gene matches. CDR1 and CDR2 (germline): MGHRA, YSYEKL. The CDR3 is 14 amino acids.

This rearrangement joins TRBV12-3 or TRBV12-4 to TRBJ2-7; 9 positions match TRBD2. V lost 6 bases, J lost 12 bases, and 12 bases stayed unmatched. The CDR3 spans 13 residues. The CDR3 DNA is TGTGCCAGCAGCTTGTACCGCGGGGGGGCAATGTACTTC. Translated, it gives CASSLYRGGAMYF.

The chain links TRBV27 to TRBJ1-2; TRBD1 is a possible D gene (6 bases). The germline V gene has CDR1 MNHEY and CDR2 SMNVEV (reference sequence). V was trimmed by 5 bases and J by 5 bases, leaving 15 bases between them. The CDR3 has 14 residues. The CDR3 loop is CASSPTRGGYGYTF. CDR3 DNA: TGTGCCAGCAGTCCGACTAGGGGGGGTTATGGCTACACCTTC.

This chain links TRBV7-3 with TRBJ2-5, with TRBD2 identical over 11 bases. Unmatched junction bases numbered 2, after V lost 5 bases and J lost 3 bases. The CDR3 is made up of 14 amino acids. CDR1 and CDR2 from the germline V gene are SGHTA and FQGTGA. For the CDR3, the DNA is TGTGCCAGCAGCCCGACTAGCGGGAAAGAGACCCAGTACTTC. Its translation: CASSPTSGKETQYF. Filled out from reference TRBV7-3 and TRBJ2-5, the complete variable domain reads GAGVSQTPSNKVTEKGKYVELRCDPISGHTALYWYRQSLGQGPEFLIYFQGTGAADDSGLPNDRFFAVRPEGSVSTLKIQRTERGDSAVYLCASSPTSGKETQYFGPGTRLLVL.

The sample holds a few counts of this clonotype. The chain carries TRBV7-8 and TRBJ2-5; possible D gene TRBD2, 6 bases. Trimming pared 1 base from V and 5 bases from J, leaving 14 bases between. In germline, CDR1 is SGHVS, CDR2 FQNEAQ. This CDR3 region has 15 residues. CDR3 loop: CASSLGQGGEETQYF. CDR3 DNA: TGTGCCAGCAGCTTAGGGCAGGGCGGGGAGGAGACCCAGTACTTC.

This sequence joins TRBV20-1 and TRBJ1-1; 7 nucleotides agree with TRBD1. V gave up 1 base and J gave up 1 base; unmatched junction bases: 3. This CDR3 spans 14 amino acids. From germline, CDR1 is DFQATT and CDR2 SNEGSKA (reference sequence). The CDR3 DNA reads as TGCAGTGCTAGAGCAGGGGGAGAGAACACTGAAGCTTTCTTT. This encodes CSARAGGENTEAFF.

The gene calls are TRBV28 and TRBJ1-1; 7 positions agree with TRBD1. The CDR3 is made up of 11 amino acids. The germline gives CDR1 MDHEN, CDR2 SYDVKM. The ends lost 6 bases at V and 11 bases at J; junction bases unmatched: 6. Here the CDR3 reads CASSGDRVAFF. The CDR3 DNA reads TGTGCCAGCAGCGGAGACAGGGTTGCTTTCTTT.

A single count supports this clonotype. The chain is built from TRBV11-2 and TRBJ2-1; D remains unclear. Trimming shortened V by 3 bases and J by 3 bases, and 15 bases separated the two germline ends. The CDR3 loop spans 16 amino acids. Germline loops: CDR1 SGHAT, CDR2 FQNNGV. The CDR3: CASSLRLEDSYNEQFF. The CDR3 region has the DNA TGTGCCAGCAGCTTGCGGCTGGAAGATAGCTACAATGAGCAGTTCTTC.

V gene TRBV29-1 combines with J gene TRBJ2-7, with TRBD2 matching 10 bases. Germline lookup yields CDR1 SQVTM and CDR2 ANQGSEA. V was clipped by 4 bases and J by 3 bases; unmatched bases: 6. The CDR3 loop spans 14 amino acids. The CDR3 DNA follows: TGCAGCGTTGTAGCGGGAGGTCGGGGCTACGAGCAGTACTTC. As protein: CSVVAGGRGYEQYF.

This chain links TRBV28 with TRBJ1-1; D not certain. Germline values: CDR1 MDHEN, CDR2 SYDVKM. The length of the CDR3 is 10 residues. The CDR3 loop reads CVVKWGEAFF. The CDR3 bases are TGTGTCGTAAAGTGGGGTGAAGCTTTCTTT. Combining the CDR3 with reference TRBV28 and TRBJ1-1 gives the whole variable domain DVKVTQSSRYLVKRTGEKVFLECVQDMDHENMFWYRQDPGLGLRLIYFSYDVKMKEKGDIPEGYSVSREKKERFSLILESASTNQTSMYLCVVKWGEAFFGQGTRLTVV.

This clonotype was observed once. This may arise from a read error, as a much more abundant clone is one base away. This chain joins TRBV5-1 and TRBJ1-5; D is unclear. This CDR3 comprises 13 residues. The V and J ends lost 0 bases and 9 bases respectively, with 10 bases between them. Germline values: CDR1 SGHRS, CDR2 YFSETQ. CDR3 loop: CASSLVPYRPQHF. In nucleotides, the CDR3 is TGCGCCAGCAGCTTGGTACCATATCGGCCCCAGCATTTT. Full variable domain (remainder filled in from reference TRBV5-1 and TRBJ1-5): KAGVTQTPRYLIKTRGQQVTLSCSPISGHRSVSWYQQTPGQGLQFLFEYFSETQRNKGNFPGRFSGRQFSNSRSEMNVSTLELGDSALYLCASSLVPYRPQHFGDGTRLSIL.

J is TRBJ2-4 and V is TRBV11-3; tentatively, D is TRBD1 (6 bases). The DNA matches TRBJ2-7 better at its end, which makes the J call doubtful. Germline values: CDR1 SGHNT, CDR2 YENEEA. The CDR3 extends over 14 amino acids. The CDR3 here is CASTQTGATYEQYF. The CDR3 DNA reads as TGTGCCAGCACCCAGACAGGCGCTACCTACGAGCAGTACTTC.

Only one count was recorded for this clonotype. V usage is TRBV29-1 and J usage is TRBJ2-3; D is perhaps TRBD1 (7 bases). Trimming cost V 7 bases and J 10 bases, with 24 bases left between them. CDR1 SQVTM and CDR2 ANQGSEA come from the germline V gene. There are 14 residues in the CDR3. The CDR3 DNA is TGCAGCGCCGTGGGCCAATTGGAGGGGGCGTCGCAGTATTTT. Translating gives CSAVGQLEGASQYF.

The chain uses TRBV9 and TRBJ1-1, with D tentatively TRBD1 (6 bases). The germline CDR1 and CDR2 sequences are SGDLS and YYNGEE. Trimming took off 3 bases at V and 4 bases at J, with 16 bases between the two ends. CDR3 size: 15 residues. CDR3 amino acids: CASSETQGWGTEAFF. In nucleotides, the CDR3 is TGTGCCAGCAGCGAGACTCAGGGGTGGGGCACTGAAGCTTTCTTT.

The V call is TRBV12-3 or TRBV12-4, the J call TRBJ2-3; 14 bases line up with TRBD2. The CDR3 is 14 amino acids. V lost 6 bases and J lost 5; bases outside the gene matches: 1. DNA for the CDR3: TGTGCCAGCAGGGGGACTAGCGGGGGAGATACGCAGTATTTT. Translation gives CASRGTSGGDTQYF.

This chain connects TRBV28 to TRBJ2-5, with 8 bases matching TRBD2. Judging by the DNA end, TRBJ2-7 fits better; the J call may be wrong. The CDR3 is 13 residues long. The germline V gene encodes CDR1 MDHEN and CDR2 SYDVKM. The CDR3 DNA reads TGTGCCAGCAGTGCCGGACTAGCTGACGAGCAGTACTTC. Protein sequence: CASSAGLADEQYF.